This TCR beta chain was captured by sequencing in a study of response to subunit inactivated influenza vaccine. TCRdb re-called the RT-PCR reads with MiXCR, one entry per CDR3 protein. The sample shows about 830,000 distinct CDR3 sequences, around 18% of them seen only once. General observations from the study: Few additional T cells are recruited per seasonal influenza vaccination, authors suggested.

V was clipped by 6 bases and J by 4 bases, with 18 bases between them. The CDR3 is 16 residues long. This clonotype has a handful of counts. Antigen unknown. This sequence originates from a man aged 50-59 years who received an inactivated influenza vaccine. This sample comprised PBMCs from blood, obtained about 5 days after vaccination. The chain joins TRBV12-3 or TRBV12-4 to TRBJ2-2; D is tentatively TRBD1 or TRBD2 (6 bases each). CDR3 in amino acids: CASSPGAGRATGELFF. For the CDR3, the DNA is TGTGCCAGCAGCCCAGGGGCGGGAAGAGCCACCGGGGAGCTGTTTTTT.